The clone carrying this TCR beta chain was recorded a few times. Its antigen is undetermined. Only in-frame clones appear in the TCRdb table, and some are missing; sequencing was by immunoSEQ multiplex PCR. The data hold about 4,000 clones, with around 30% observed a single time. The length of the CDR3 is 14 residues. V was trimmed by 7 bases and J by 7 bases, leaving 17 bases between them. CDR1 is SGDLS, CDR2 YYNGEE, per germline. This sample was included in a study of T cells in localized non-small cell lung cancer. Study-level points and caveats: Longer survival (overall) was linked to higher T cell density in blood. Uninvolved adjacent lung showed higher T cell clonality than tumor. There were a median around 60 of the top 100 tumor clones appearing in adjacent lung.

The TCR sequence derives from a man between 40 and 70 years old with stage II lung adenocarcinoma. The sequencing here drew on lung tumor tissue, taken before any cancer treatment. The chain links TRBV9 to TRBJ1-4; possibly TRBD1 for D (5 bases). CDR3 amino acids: CASGRLIGGEKLFF. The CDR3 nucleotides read TGTGCCAGCGGTAGATTAATCGGGGGTGAAAAACTGTTTTTT.